This T cell receptor (beta chain) was documented in a study of breast tumors, draining lymph nodes, adjacent tissues. Per germline, CDR1 SGHRS and CDR2 YFSETQ. The CDR3 loop spans 14 amino acids. Overall study findings and caveats: Data only fit, rather than demonstrated, lymph node origin of most tumor T cells.

Breast cancer patients provided tissue from their axillary draining lymph nodes. Via MiXCR, TCRdb re-called the multiplex PCR reads, giving one row per CDR3 protein. The table records 130,000 or so distinct CDR3 sequences, more than 20% of them present only once. About this clonotype: Its target is not known. This may come from a read error, since a much larger clone is one base off.

The sequence derives from a female donor with breast cancer. Some clones in this sample may be carry-over from other donors' samples. Sequenced: axillary lymph node tissue. The V gene is TRBV5-1, the J gene TRBJ2-3; 9 bases fit TRBD1. CDR3 loop: CASRRDRATGTQYF. CDR3 nucleotides: TGCGCCAGCAGAAGGGACAGGGCAACAGGTACGCAGTATTTT. The whole variable domain, filled in from reference TRBV5-1 and TRBJ2-3, reads KAGVTQTPRYLIKTRGQQVTLSCSPISGHRSVSWYQQTPGQGLQFLFEYFSETQRNKGNFPGRFSGRQFSNSRSEMNVSTLELGDSALYLCASRRDRATGTQYFGPGTRLTVL.